The T cell receptor (beta chain) described here comes from a study of PD-L1 blockade in urothelial cancer listed by TCRdb under 2017. Turning to the overall study: Every patient began therapy around 2014 and was given atezolizumab 1,200 mg intravenously every 3 weeks. Pretreatment tumor samples, along with matched peripheral blood serially collected before and after atezolizumab treatment, were subjected to TCR sequencing. Blood samples were analyzed 3 weeks after the start of treatment (second dose) and 6 weeks after the start of treatment. Blood samples gave a median of around 140,000 T cells and 77,000 or so unique TCRs, with a median clonality of about 0.078. The study was an exploratory multi-omic analysis of somatic, immune and clinical correlates of response to PD-L1 blockade with atezolizumab in urothelial cancer. About 10 patients achieved durable clinical benefit and some 21 did not. Pretreatment blood TCR-seq was available for under 35 patients, at least one posttreatment blood collection was obtained for approximately 24 patients, and tumor TCR-seq was available for approximately 24 patients. An ECOG performance status of 0 or 1 was recorded for the patients, and 0 to 3 prior chemotherapy regimens had been received by the patients. Durable clinical benefit was defined as progression-free survival longer than 6 months, and TCR features were also tested against progression-free and overall survival. About nine tenths of the roughly 29 patients were males with bladder-origin urothelial cancer, and about 60% of the 29 reported a prior smoking history. In the same patients, pretreatment tumors underwent whole exome sequencing and RNA sequencing in addition to TCR sequencing.

Points on this clone: Its antigen remains unidentified. Per-nucleotide qualities are absent, and no much larger clonotype sits a single base away.

Beyond this particular receptor, the publication reports: Improved progression-free and overall survival was found to be associated with pretreatment peripheral blood TCR clonality below the median. Small sample size (n ≈ 29) and many exploratory analyses mean the results are intended to be hypothesis-generating. Among patients with durable benefit, tumor-associated TCR clones showed greater expansion in peripheral blood 3 weeks after treatment started (n ≈ 21, p = 0.022).

Ends trimmed: V by 6 bases, J by 8 bases; bases unmatched to a gene: 8. CDR1 SGHVS and CDR2 FQNEAQ are derived from the germline V gene. Reading from cysteine to phenylalanine, the CDR3 counts 14 amino acids. Solely the CDR3 DNA is kept, with 42 bases framed from the first base. To estimate absolute template abundance from read counts, synthetic TCR analog templates were spiked into each PCR. TCRbeta CDR3 regions were amplified from genomic DNA with bias-controlled V and J gene primers using the immunoSEQ assay. Sequencing of rearranged TCRbeta segments was done at approximately 20X coverage. In the authors' own workflow: Clustering was used to correct sequencing errors, and CDR3s were annotated against IMGT to assign V, D and J genes. Downstream analyses used only productive TCRbeta rearrangements and left out out-of-frame or stop-codon sequences. Clonality was calculated as one minus the Shannon entropy normalized by the log of the number of unique productive sequences. Clones differing between time points or between blood and tumor were identified using Fisher's exact test with Benjamini-Hochberg correction, with an adjusted p below 0.01 applied as the threshold. TCRdb obtained this table from immuneACCESS and retained in-frame rearrangements with V and J assigned. These tables miss some clones; where compared with another copy, unresolved V genes account for less than half of the shortfall, and the remainder is unexplained. V, J and clone size were drawn from that table, and D and trimming were deduced from the DNA. This sample lists around 70,000 clones; less than 90% were detected once. Of the sample, approximately 10% is held by the ten largest clones.

The sample's time point label is to be understood as: pretreatment peripheral blood. A total of 25 to 30 patients with locally advanced or metastatic urothelial carcinoma, treated at Memorial Sloan Kettering on a trial protocol, made up the cohort. Peripheral blood mononuclear cells were collected pretreatment and during treatment, with between 1 and 8 total time points obtained per patient. The Qiagen DNeasy Blood extraction kit was used to purify genomic DNA from total PBMCs and tumor samples. Collected pretreatment and during treatment, PBMCs were isolated and stored as previously described. Sequencing used PBMCs, obtained around atezolizumab (anti-PD-L1) treatment. The V and J genes are TRBV7-8 and TRBJ2-1, and TRBD1 matches 9 of the central bases. This receptor was obtained from a woman aged 70-85 years with urothelial cancer. CDR3 protein: CASSLGTGQDEQFF. The sequenced DNA is TGTGCCAGCAGTCTAGGGACAGGGCAAGATGAGCAGTTCTTC. The CDR3, completed at both ends by the reference TRBV7-8 and TRBJ2-1 genes, gives the full variable domain GAGVSQSPRYKVAKRGQDVALRCDPISGHVSLFWYQQALGQGPEFLTYFQNEAQLDKSGLPSDRFFAERPEGSVSTLKIQRTQQEDSAVYLCASSLGTGQDEQFFGPGTRLTVL.